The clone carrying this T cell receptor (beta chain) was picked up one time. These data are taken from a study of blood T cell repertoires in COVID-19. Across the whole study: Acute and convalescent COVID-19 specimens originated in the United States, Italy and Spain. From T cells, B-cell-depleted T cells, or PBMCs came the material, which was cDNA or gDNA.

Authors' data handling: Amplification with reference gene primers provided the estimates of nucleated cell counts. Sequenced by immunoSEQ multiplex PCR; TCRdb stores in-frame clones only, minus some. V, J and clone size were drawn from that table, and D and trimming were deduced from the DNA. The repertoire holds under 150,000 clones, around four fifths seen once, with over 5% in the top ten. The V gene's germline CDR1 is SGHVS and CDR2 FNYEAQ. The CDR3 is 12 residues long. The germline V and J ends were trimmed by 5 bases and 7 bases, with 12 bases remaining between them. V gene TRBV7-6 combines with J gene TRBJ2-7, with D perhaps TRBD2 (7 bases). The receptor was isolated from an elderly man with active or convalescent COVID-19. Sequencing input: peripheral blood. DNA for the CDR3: TGTGCCAGCAGCCGGGGGGCGGGAGAGCAGTACTTC. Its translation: CASSRGAGEQYF. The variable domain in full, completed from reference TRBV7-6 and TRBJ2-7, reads GAGVSQSPRYKVTKRGQDVALRCDPISGHVSLYWYRQALGQGPEFLTYFNYEAQQDKSGLPNDRFSAERPEGSISTLTIQRTEQRDSAMYRCASSRGAGEQYFGPGTRLTVT.